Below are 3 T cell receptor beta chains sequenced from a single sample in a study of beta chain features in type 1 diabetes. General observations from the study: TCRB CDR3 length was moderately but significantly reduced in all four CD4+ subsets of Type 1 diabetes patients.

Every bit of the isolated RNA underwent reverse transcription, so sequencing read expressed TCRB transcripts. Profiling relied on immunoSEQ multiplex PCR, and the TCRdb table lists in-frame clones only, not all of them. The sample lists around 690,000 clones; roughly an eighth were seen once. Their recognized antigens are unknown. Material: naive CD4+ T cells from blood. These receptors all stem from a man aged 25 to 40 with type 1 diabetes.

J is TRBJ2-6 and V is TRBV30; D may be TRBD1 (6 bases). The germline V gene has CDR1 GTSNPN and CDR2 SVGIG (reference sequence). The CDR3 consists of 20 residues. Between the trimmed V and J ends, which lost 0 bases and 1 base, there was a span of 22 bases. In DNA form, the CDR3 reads TGTGCCTGGAGTGTAGACAGGCTAAATCCCCCGGTGTCTGGGGCCAACGTCCTGACTTTC. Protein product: CAWSVDRLNPPVSGANVLTF.

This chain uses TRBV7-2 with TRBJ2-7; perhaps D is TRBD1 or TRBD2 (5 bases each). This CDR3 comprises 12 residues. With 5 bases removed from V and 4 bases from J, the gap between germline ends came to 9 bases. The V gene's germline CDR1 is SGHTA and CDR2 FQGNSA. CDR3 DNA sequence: TGTGCCAGCAGCCAGGGACGGTACGAGCAGTACTTC. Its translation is CASSQGRYEQYF.

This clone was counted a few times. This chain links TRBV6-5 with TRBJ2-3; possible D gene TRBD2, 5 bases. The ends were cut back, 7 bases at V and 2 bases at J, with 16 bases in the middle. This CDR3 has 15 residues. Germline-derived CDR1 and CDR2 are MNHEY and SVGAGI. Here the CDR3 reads CASTRRLGSTDTQYF. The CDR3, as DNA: TGTGCCAGCACCAGGAGGTTGGGGTCCACAGATACGCAGTATTTT.